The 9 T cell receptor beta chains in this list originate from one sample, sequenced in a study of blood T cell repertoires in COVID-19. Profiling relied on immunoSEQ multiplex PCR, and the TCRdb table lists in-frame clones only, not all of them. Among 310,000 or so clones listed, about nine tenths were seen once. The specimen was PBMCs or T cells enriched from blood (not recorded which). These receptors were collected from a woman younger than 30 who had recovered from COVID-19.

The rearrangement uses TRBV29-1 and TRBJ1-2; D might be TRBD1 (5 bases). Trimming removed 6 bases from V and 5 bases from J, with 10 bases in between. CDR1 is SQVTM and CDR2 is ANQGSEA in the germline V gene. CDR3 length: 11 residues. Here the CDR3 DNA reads TGCAGCGTCGTCGGGGGGTATGGCTACACCTTC. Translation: CSVVGGYGYTF. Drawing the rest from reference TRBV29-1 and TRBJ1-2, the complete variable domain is SAVISQKPSRDICQRGTSLTIQCQVDSQVTMMFWYRQQPGQSLTLIATANQGSEATYESGFVIDKFPISRPNLTFSTLTVSNMSPEDSSIYLCSVVGGYGYTFGSGTRLTVV.

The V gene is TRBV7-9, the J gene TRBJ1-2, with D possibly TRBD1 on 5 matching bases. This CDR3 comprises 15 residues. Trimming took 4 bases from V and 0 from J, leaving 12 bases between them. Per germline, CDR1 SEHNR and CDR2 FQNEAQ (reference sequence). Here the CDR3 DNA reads TGTGCCAGCAGCTCAGGGTACCCAGCTAACTATGGCTACACCTTC. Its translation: CASSSGYPANYGYTF.

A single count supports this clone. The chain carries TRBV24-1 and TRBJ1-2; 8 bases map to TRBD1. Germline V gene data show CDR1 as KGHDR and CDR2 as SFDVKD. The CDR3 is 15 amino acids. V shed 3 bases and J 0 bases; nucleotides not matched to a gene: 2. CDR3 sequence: CATSDRQGTNYGYTF. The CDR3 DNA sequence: TGTGCCACCAGTGATCGACAGGGGACTAACTATGGCTACACCTTC.

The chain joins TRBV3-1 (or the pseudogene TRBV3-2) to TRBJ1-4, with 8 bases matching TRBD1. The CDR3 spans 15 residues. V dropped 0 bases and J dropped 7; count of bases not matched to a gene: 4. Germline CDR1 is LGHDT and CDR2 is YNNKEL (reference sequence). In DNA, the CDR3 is TGTGCCAGCAGCCAAGAGCAGGGGGCGACTGAAAAACTGTTTTTT. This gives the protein CASSQEQGATEKLFF.

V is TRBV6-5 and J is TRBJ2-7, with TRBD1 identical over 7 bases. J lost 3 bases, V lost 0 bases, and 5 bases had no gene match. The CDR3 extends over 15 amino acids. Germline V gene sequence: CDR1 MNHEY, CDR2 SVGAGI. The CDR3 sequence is CASSYSGQADYEQYF. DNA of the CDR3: TGTGCCAGCAGTTACTCTGGACAGGCAGACTACGAGCAGTACTTC.

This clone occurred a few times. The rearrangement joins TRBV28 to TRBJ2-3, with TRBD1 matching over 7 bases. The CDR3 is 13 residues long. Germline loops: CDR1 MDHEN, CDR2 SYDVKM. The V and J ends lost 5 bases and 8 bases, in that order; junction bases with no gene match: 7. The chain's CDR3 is CASSMTGSVTQYF. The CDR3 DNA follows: TGTGCCAGCAGTATGACAGGGTCGGTTACGCAGTATTTT.

The CDR3 protein is CASSFRMQVRYEQYF. The CDR3 DNA reads TGTGCCAGCAGTTTTCGGATGCAGGTTCGCTACGAGCAGTACTTC. The V and J genes are TRBV27 and TRBJ2-7; no definite D call. Per germline, CDR1 MNHEY and CDR2 SMNVEV (reference sequence). The V and J ends lost 3 bases and 3 bases respectively, with 15 bases between them. The CDR3 loop spans 15 amino acids.

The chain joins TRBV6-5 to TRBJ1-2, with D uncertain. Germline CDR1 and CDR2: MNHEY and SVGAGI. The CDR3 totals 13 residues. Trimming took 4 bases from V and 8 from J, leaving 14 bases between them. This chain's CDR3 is CASSSRREGGYTF. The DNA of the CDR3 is TGTGCCAGCAGTTCCCGGCGGGAGGGAGGCTACACCTTC.

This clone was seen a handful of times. For the CDR3, the DNA is TGCAGTGTAGACACTGAAGCTTTCTTT. Protein sequence: CSVDTEAFF. The chain joins TRBV20-1 to TRBJ1-1; D uncertain. The CDR3 has 9 residues. Looked up from germline, CDR1 is DFQATT and CDR2 is SNEGSKA (reference sequence). V lost 7 bases, J lost 3 bases, and 3 bases lay in between.